Listed here are 20 T cell receptor beta chains from one sample, sequenced in a study of blood T cell repertoires in COVID-19 (dated by TCRdb to between 2020 and 2021). Receptor libraries were prepared by the immunoSEQ multiplex PCR assay. This is the immuneACCESS table as TCRdb keeps it, with only in-frame sequences that have V and J called. A part of the clones is gone; compared with another copy, unresolved V genes explain less than half, and the rest is unexplained. The sample records about 180,000 clones, approximately 87% of which are singletons. The ten largest clones capture roughly 20% of the sample. The specimen was peripheral blood. The receptors originated from a man aged 70 or older with active or convalescent COVID-19.

The CDR3 coding sequence is TGTGCCAGCAGCGAATCCCCGACTATGTCCTACGAGCAGTACTTC. Translated, it gives CASSESPTMSYEQYF. The chain uses TRBV9 and TRBJ2-7; D may be TRBD2 (5 bases). Germline V CDR1 and CDR2: SGDLS, YYNGEE. V was trimmed by 3 bases and J by 1 base, leaving 14 bases between them. The CDR3 sequence is 15 residues long.

The chain employs TRBV13 and TRBJ1-1, with 12 nucleotides matching TRBD1. CDR1 PRHDT and CDR2 FYEKMQ come from the germline V gene (reference sequence). The length of the CDR3 is 16 residues. V trimming: 4 bases; J trimming: 3 bases; junction bases outside the gene matches: 6. The CDR3 region is CASSCPGTGGHTEAFF. Written as DNA, the CDR3 is TGTGCCAGCAGCTGCCCCGGGACAGGGGGCCACACTGAAGCTTTCTTT.

The chain couples TRBV9 to TRBJ2-3; 12 bases fit TRBD2. Germline V gene sequence: CDR1 SGDLS, CDR2 YYNGEE. This CDR3 region has 17 residues. Unmatched junction bases numbered 6, after V lost 2 bases and J lost 2 bases. CDR3 in amino acids: CASSVSGTSGFTDTQYF. CDR3 nucleotides: TGTGCCAGCAGCGTTTCCGGGACTAGCGGGTTCACAGATACGCAGTATTTT.

V is TRBV4-3 and J is TRBJ2-7, with 7 nucleotides matching TRBD2. Per germline, CDR1 LGHNA and CDR2 YSLEER. J was trimmed by 3 bases and V by 4 bases; bases with no gene match: 3. CDR3 length equals 13 residues. This chain's CDR3 is CASSRGRGYEQYF. CDR3 coding DNA: TGCGCCAGCAGCCGAGGGAGGGGCTACGAGCAGTACTTC.

The chain employs TRBV18 and TRBJ1-5; 8 bases fit TRBD1. Trimming removed 2 bases from V and 5 bases from J; junction bases left unmatched: 2. The CDR3 consists of 14 residues. CDR1 KGHSH and CDR2 LQKENI come from the germline V gene. The CDR3 loop reads CASSPETGDQPQHF. CDR3 DNA sequence: TGTGCCAGCTCACCAGAGACAGGGGATCAGCCCCAGCATTTT.

The chain links TRBV19 to TRBJ1-6; tentatively, D is TRBD1 (6 bases). Trimming stripped 9 bases from V and 7 bases from J, with 16 bases between. Looked up from germline, CDR1 is LNHDA and CDR2 is SQIVND (reference sequence). This CDR3 has 14 amino acids. CDR3 residues: CASRPRDNNSPLHF. The CDR3 DNA follows: TGTGCCAGCAGACCCCGGGACAACAATTCACCCCTCCACTTT.

V usage is TRBV27 and J usage is TRBJ2-3; 9 bases fit TRBD2. Germline trimming cut 5 bases from V and 3 bases from J; bases unmatched to any gene: 6. This CDR3 region has 15 residues. Looked up from germline, CDR1 is MNHEY and CDR2 is SMNVEV (reference sequence). In nucleotides, the CDR3 is TGTGCCAGCAGTGTTAGCGGGAGTAGAACAGATACGCAGTATTTT. Translating gives CASSVSGSRTDTQYF.

This clone has just one count. The gene calls are TRBV5-1 and TRBJ1-2, with TRBD1 identical over 9 bases. V gave up 4 bases and J gave up 5 bases; unmatched junction bases: 18. CDR1 and CDR2 from the germline V gene are SGHRS and YFSETQ. The CDR3 runs to 18 residues. CDR3 region: CASSPRGRPGQGVYGYTF. The CDR3 nucleotides are TGCGCCAGCAGCCCGAGGGGTCGACCGGGACAGGGCGTATATGGCTACACCTTC.

V gene TRBV7-2 combines with J gene TRBJ1-4; the match to TRBD1 covers 7 bases. The CDR3 spans 14 residues. J was trimmed by 5 bases and V by 5 bases; bases with no gene match: 5. Germline V CDR1 and CDR2: SGHTA, FQGNSA. CDR3 loop: CASSKTGQNEKLFF. Written as DNA, the CDR3 is TGTGCCAGCAGCAAGACAGGGCAAAATGAAAAACTGTTTTTT.

This clone was found once. The chain carries TRBV28 and TRBJ1-1, with TRBD1 identical over 7 bases. V lost 4 bases to trimming and J lost 4 bases; unmatched junction nucleotides: 6. The CDR3 covers 14 residues. From germline, CDR1 is MDHEN and CDR2 SYDVKM. The CDR3 DNA reads TGTGCCAGCAGTTCCGGACAGGCCAGCACTGAAGCTTTCTTT. Translation gives CASSSGQASTEAFF.

This clone turned up a few times. The CDR3 loop reads CAWSESGRSPFF. CDR3 nucleotides: TGTGCCTGGAGTGAGAGCGGGAGGAGTCCGTTCTTC. The chain couples TRBV30 to TRBJ2-1, with 9 positions matching TRBD2. CDR1 and CDR2 (germline): GTSNPN, SVGIG (reference sequence). Germline trimming cut 1 base from V and 15 bases from J; bases unmatched to any gene: 7. CDR3 length: 12 amino acids.

The chain joins TRBV28 to TRBJ1-2, with TRBD1 matching over 7 bases. CDR3 length: 12 residues. The junction had 2 bases not matched to a gene; V was cut back by 6 bases and J by 4 bases. Germline V gene sequence: CDR1 MDHEN, CDR2 SYDVKM. Here the CDR3 reads CASRGTAYGYTF. In DNA form, the CDR3 reads TGTGCCAGCAGAGGGACAGCCTATGGCTACACCTTC.

The V gene is TRBV9, the J gene TRBJ1-2; D gene uncertain. The CDR3 runs 14 residues. Per germline, CDR1 SGDLS and CDR2 YYNGEE. Trimming stripped 2 bases from V and 4 bases from J, with 12 bases between. CDR3 protein: CASSVVTSTYGYTF. The CDR3 DNA is TGTGCCAGCAGCGTTGTCACGAGCACCTATGGCTACACCTTC.

This rearrangement joins TRBV28 to TRBJ2-1; 10 positions agree with TRBD2. The germline V gene encodes CDR1 MDHEN and CDR2 SYDVKM. Unmatched junction bases numbered 7, after V lost 1 base and J lost 7 bases. The CDR3 runs to 16 residues. The CDR3 region has the DNA TGTGCCAGCAGTTTATCATCTAGCGGGAGTAGAAATGAGCAGTTCTTC. This sequence encodes CASSLSSSGSRNEQFF.

The CDR3 sequence: CASSPTSADTQYF. The CDR3 nucleotides are TGTGCCAGCAGCCCGACTTCCGCAGATACGCAGTATTTT. This chain links TRBV11-3 with TRBJ2-3; D unresolved. The ends were cut back, 5 bases at V and 4 bases at J, with 10 bases in the middle. Germline V gene sequence: CDR1 SGHNT, CDR2 YENEEA. The CDR3 covers 13 residues.

CDR3 loop: CASSLEVAGGNEQFF. The DNA for the CDR3 is TGTGCCAGCAGCCTTGAGGTAGCGGGAGGCAATGAGCAGTTCTTC. This chain joins TRBV7-2 and TRBJ2-1; TRBD2 matches at 10 bases. After removal of 5 bases from V and 6 bases from J, the junction contained 7 bases not matched to a gene. Per germline, CDR1 SGHTA and CDR2 FQGNSA. The CDR3 is 15 amino acids.

The chain has TRBV6-6 and TRBJ2-1; D might be TRBD1 (6 bases). The germline gives CDR1 MNHNY, CDR2 SVGAGI (reference sequence). The CDR3 is 17 amino acids. Between the trimmed V and J ends, which lost 5 bases and 0 bases, there was a span of 17 bases. CDR3 bases: TGTGCCAGCAGTCAACGGACTCTGGGGGCCTCCTACAATGAGCAGTTCTTC. This codes for CASSQRTLGASYNEQFF.

The rearrangement joins TRBV18 to TRBJ2-1; 7 nucleotides line up with TRBD2. Germline V gives CDR1 KGHSH, CDR2 LQKENI. Trimming at V came to 3 bases and at J to 3 bases, leaving 5 bases not matched to a gene. This CDR3 has 15 amino acids. This CDR3 reads CASSPLRERYNEQFF. The CDR3 DNA follows: TGTGCCAGCTCACCGTTGCGGGAGCGCTACAATGAGCAGTTCTTC.

V usage is TRBV19 and J usage is TRBJ1-2; TRBD1 aligns across 10 bases. Unmatched junction bases numbered 7, after V lost 3 bases and J lost 3 bases. The CDR3 has 16 residues. Germline loops: CDR1 LNHDA, CDR2 SQIVND (reference sequence). In DNA, the CDR3 is TGTGCCAGTAGTATGACAGGGGGCTCACTCCACTATGGCTACACCTTC. It is translated as CASSMTGGSLHYGYTF.

The chain links TRBV7-2 to TRBJ1-1; a weak D match, TRBD1 (5 bases). The CDR3 is 16 amino acids. Deletions cut 5 bases from V and 0 bases from J, with 16 bases between. The V gene's germline CDR1 is SGHTA and CDR2 FQGNSA. The CDR3 loop is CASSTLEGPMNTEAFF. In DNA form, the CDR3 reads TGTGCCAGCAGCACGTTGGAGGGGCCCATGAACACTGAAGCTTTCTTT. The whole variable domain, remainder taken from reference TRBV7-2 and TRBJ1-1, is GAGVSQSPSNKVTEKGKDVELRCDPISGHTALYWYRQSLGQGLEFLIYFQGNSAPDKSGLPSDRFSAERTGGSVSTLTIQRTQQEDSAVYLCASSTLEGPMNTEAFFGQGTRLTVV.